Sequencing of this T cell receptor beta chain was carried out in a study of blood T cell repertoires in COVID-19. V dropped 7 bases and J dropped 0; count of bases not matched to a gene: 6. The germline gives CDR1 LNHDA, CDR2 SQIVND (reference sequence). CDR3 length equals 14 residues. Assay used: immunoSEQ multiplex PCR; TCRdb lists only in-frame clones, some missing. Here the sample spans some 170,000 clones, about 83% being singletons. The rearrangement joins TRBV19 to TRBJ2-7; TRBD1 aligns across 7 bases. This TCR derives from a woman aged 70-85 years with COVID-19, enrolled during active disease. Material: peripheral blood. The CDR3 spells CASTLTGASYEQYF. Here the CDR3 DNA reads TGTGCCAGTACCCTTACAGGGGCCTCCTACGAGCAGTACTTC.